Shown below are 17 T cell receptor beta chains from a single sample sequenced in a study of Graves' ophthalmopathy and Graves' hyperthyroidism. RNA transcripts provided the template for amplifying TCR beta CDR3 regions. HTBI primers primed a first-round RT-PCR, and a second-round multiplex PCR followed. TCRdb recomputed calls from the multiplex PCR reads with MiXCR, one row per CDR3 protein. The table includes over 200,000 distinct CDR3 sequences, around 28% detected once. Sequencing input: peripheral blood. All receptors come from a man aged 50 or older with Graves' ophthalmopathy.

This clonotype came up many times. V is TRBV6-1 and J is TRBJ1-1; 7 bases are shared with TRBD1. Germline loops: CDR1 MNHNS, CDR2 SASEGT. J was trimmed by 3 bases and V by 8 bases; bases with no gene match: 15. This CDR3 has 16 residues. The CDR3 loop reads CASSKPPQGDYTEAFF. CDR3 bases: TGTGCCAGCTCAAAGCCACCCCAGGGGGACTACACTGAAGCTTTCTTT.

This clonotype occurred a few times. This sequence joins TRBV6-1 and TRBJ1-1; the D is unclear. The CDR3 covers 13 residues. Germline lookup yields CDR1 MNHNS and CDR2 SASEGT. V lost 6 bases and J 5 bases, leaving 13 bases between the germline ends. CDR3 DNA sequence: TGTGCCAGCAGACCCGAAAGGGAAACTGAAGCTTTCTTT. Residues: CASRPERETEAFF.

Ten or more counts support this clonotype. The chain's CDR3 is CASSGKLRVAKNIQYF. Here the CDR3 DNA reads TGTGCCAGCAGTGGGAAGCTGAGAGTAGCCAAAAACATTCAGTACTTC. The genes are TRBV6-1 and TRBJ2-4; D gene ambiguous. Trimming removed 4 bases at V and 0 bases at J, with 13 bases between. In germline, CDR1 is MNHNS, CDR2 SASEGT. The CDR3 runs to 16 residues.

This clonotype has at least ten counts. The V gene is TRBV28, the J gene TRBJ1-5; no reliable D call. The CDR3 runs 14 residues. The V and J ends lost 5 bases and 3 bases respectively, with 11 bases between them. Germline V lookup: CDR1 MDHEN, CDR2 SYDVKM. CDR3 residues: CASSTLQSNQPQHF. CDR3 nucleotide sequence: TGTGCCAGCAGTACACTCCAGTCCAATCAGCCCCAGCATTTT.

This clonotype appeared many times. The CDR3, as DNA: TGTGCCAGCTCCCTCTCTACTAGCGGGACCTACTACGAGCAGTACTTC. Translation gives CASSLSTSGTYYEQYF. V is TRBV28 and J is TRBJ2-7, with TRBD2 matching 10 bases. CDR1 is MDHEN, CDR2 SYDVKM, per germline. Trimming removed 8 bases from V and 3 bases from J; junction bases left unmatched: 13. CDR3 length equals 16 residues.

With regard to this clonotype: One end of the junction fails to match germline, which may point to a read error. The chain is built from TRBV6-2 or TRBV6-3 and TRBJ2-5, with 7 bases identical to TRBD1. The germline gives CDR1 MNHEY, CDR2 SVGEGT. The CDR3 loop spans 14 amino acids. CDR3 region: CAGSSGQEQETQYF. The DNA of the CDR3 is TGTGCCGGCAGTTCCGGACAGGAGCAAGAGACCCAGTACTTC.

This clonotype was seen at least ten times. This rearrangement joins TRBV2 to TRBJ1-5; D call uncertain. The germline gives CDR1 SNHLY, CDR2 FYNNEI. The CDR3 is 14 amino acids. Trimming left V 2 bases short and J 6 bases short, with 11 bases between. CDR3 nucleotide sequence: TGTGCCAGCAGTGAATCGACCGTGGGTCAGCCCCAGCATTTT. Amino acid sequence: CASSESTVGQPQHF.

The chain joins TRBV12-3 or TRBV12-4 to TRBJ2-5; tentatively, D is TRBD2 (5 bases). The CDR3 contains 14 residues. V lost 1 base and J lost 5, with 11 bases in between. The CDR3 sequence is CASSLEGSAETQYF. Written as DNA, the CDR3 is TGTGCCAGCAGTTTAGAGGGTAGCGCGGAGACCCAGTACTTC.

This clonotype was picked up many times. The rearrangement uses TRBV11-2 and TRBJ2-5; 7 positions match TRBD2. Germline CDR1 is SGHAT and CDR2 is FQNNGV. Trimming cost V 5 bases and J 8 bases; bases outside gene matches: 11. The CDR3 spans 14 residues. CDR3 amino acids: CASSPPGTTITQYF. In nucleotides, the CDR3 is TGTGCCAGCAGCCCCCCCGGGACTACGATCACCCAGTACTTC.

This clonotype came up many times. The chain links TRBV7-8 to TRBJ2-7, with 8 positions matching TRBD2. The CDR3 is made up of 16 amino acids. Germline CDR1 SGHVS, CDR2 FQNEAQ. The V segment lost 4 bases and the J segment 3 bases; nucleotides outside the gene matches: 11. CDR3 sequence reads: CASSWSGTSLIYEQYF. Written as DNA, the CDR3 is TGTGCCAGCAGCTGGTCCGGGACTAGTCTTATCTACGAGCAGTACTTC.

This clonotype has ten or more counts. The V and J genes are TRBV11-3 and TRBJ2-2, with a tentative D call TRBD1 (6 bases). Germline values: CDR1 SGHNT, CDR2 YENEEA. The V gene lost 1 base and the J gene lost 2 bases, with 8 bases spanning the gap. The CDR3 covers 15 residues. The CDR3 region is CASSLGTVNTGELFF. CDR3 sequence (DNA): TGTGCCAGCAGCTTAGGGACAGTTAACACCGGGGAGCTGTTTTTT.

This clonotype was recorded many times. The chain combines TRBV7-2 with TRBJ2-5, with a tentative D call TRBD1 (5 bases). Germline V gene sequence: CDR1 SGHTA, CDR2 FQGNSA. V lost 1 base and J 1 base, leaving 10 bases between the germline ends. The length of the CDR3 is 15 residues. As DNA, the CDR3 is TGTGCCAGCAGCTTAGGGGGCGGAATCCAAGAGACCCAGTACTTC. It codes for CASSLGGGIQETQYF. The variable domain in full, completed from reference TRBV7-2 and TRBJ2-5, reads GAGVSQSPSNKVTEKGKDVELRCDPISGHTALYWYRQSLGQGLEFLIYFQGNSAPDKSGLPSDRFSAERTGGSVSTLTIQRTQQEDSAVYLCASSLGGGIQETQYFGPGTRLLVL.

This clonotype was detected many times. The rearrangement uses TRBV6-5 and TRBJ1-6, with no clear D. With 5 bases removed from V and 2 bases from J, the gap between germline ends came to 10 bases. The CDR3 runs to 15 residues. Germline values: CDR1 MNHEY, CDR2 SVGAGI. The CDR3 nucleotides read TGTGCCAGCAGTCCACTTGGGGCCTATAATTCACCCCTCCACTTT. The encoded protein is CASSPLGAYNSPLHF.

This clonotype was counted at least ten times. The V call is TRBV6-2 or TRBV6-3, the J call TRBJ2-5, with D possibly being TRBD1 (5 bases). V lost 0 bases and J 5 bases, leaving 13 bases between the germline ends. Germline-derived CDR1 and CDR2 are MNHEY and SVGEGT. The CDR3 has 15 residues. The CDR3 loop reads CASSYSWGTRETQYF. The CDR3 nucleotides are TGTGCCAGCAGTTACTCGTGGGGCACCAGGGAGACCCAGTACTTC.

In this sample, this clonotype turned up many times. The chain employs TRBV28 and TRBJ1-6, with TRBD1 matching 9 bases. Germline lookup yields CDR1 MDHEN and CDR2 SYDVKM. CDR3 length: 18 amino acids. V shed 6 bases, J shed 8 bases, and the junction held 17 bases outside the gene matches. The CDR3 loop reads CASSPITGGVWAYSPLHF. CDR3 DNA: TGTGCCAGCAGCCCAATCACAGGGGGCGTTTGGGCCTATTCACCCCTCCACTTT.

This clonotype was picked up many times. The chain carries TRBV5-1 and TRBJ1-2, with D maybe TRBD1 (6 bases). Germline CDR1 is SGHRS and CDR2 is YFSETQ. The CDR3 has 14 residues. Between the trimmed V and J ends, which lost 0 bases and 8 bases, there was a span of 14 bases. CDR3 coding DNA: TGCGCCAGCAGCTTGGCCCAGGGGAATCGCGGCTACACCTTC. Encoded protein: CASSLAQGNRGYTF.

The chain links TRBV27 to TRBJ2-5, with no clear D. The CDR3 runs to 15 residues. V was trimmed by 8 bases and J by 3 bases, leaving 19 bases between them. From germline, CDR1 is MNHEY and CDR2 SMNVEV (reference sequence). The chain's CDR3 is CASAPRILPEETQYF. In nucleotides, the CDR3 is TGTGCCAGCGCCCCCCGGATCCTTCCTGAAGAGACCCAGTACTTC.